The 29 T cell receptor beta chains below all came from one sample that was sequenced in a study of blood T cells in healthy people across ages. The use of a sample-barcoded 5' primer and a J-beta primer mix characterized a second PCR of about 6 to 11 cycles. A single record per CDR3 protein comes from TCRdb applying MiXCR to the 5' RACE reads. This table has about 640,000 distinct CDR3 sequences, approximately 59% appearing once. Sequencing was carried out using blood. Receptors were obtained from a man in his sixties in good health.

The V call is TRBV4-2, the J call TRBJ2-7, with D unclear. This CDR3 region has 14 residues. Trimming removed 1 base at V and 2 bases at J, with 9 bases between. Germline values: CDR1 LGHNA, CDR2 YNFKEQ. In DNA, the CDR3 is TGTGCCAGCAGCCAAGGGATAGGAACCTACGAGCAGTACTTC. Translated, it gives CASSQGIGTYEQYF.

The genes are TRBV20-1 and TRBJ2-1, with 7 bases identical to TRBD1. V lost 3 bases, J lost 8 bases, and 7 bases stayed unmatched. The CDR3 consists of 13 residues. The germline CDR1 and CDR2 sequences are DFQATT and SNEGSKA (reference sequence). The CDR3 sequence is CSARVTGDHEQFF. The CDR3 DNA sequence: TGCAGTGCTAGGGTTACAGGGGATCATGAGCAGTTCTTC.

This clonotype was detected a few times. The V call is TRBV7-9, the J call TRBJ1-2; D gene unclear. Germline V gene lookup returns CDR1 SEHNR and CDR2 FQNEAQ (reference sequence). V lost 1 base and J lost 1, with 7 bases in between. The CDR3 is made up of 14 amino acids. The CDR3 spells CASSLDGLNYGYTF. CDR3 nucleotides: TGTGCCAGCAGCTTAGACGGGCTTAACTATGGCTACACCTTC.

The chain has TRBV20-1 and TRBJ2-1, with 10 bases fitting TRBD2. Unmatched junction bases numbered 10, after V lost 4 bases and J lost 4 bases. The CDR3 is 16 residues long. Germline V gene data show CDR1 as DFQATT and CDR2 as SNEGSKA (reference sequence). Here the CDR3 reads CSAKMSGGGIYNEQFF. Here the CDR3 DNA reads TGCAGTGCTAAGATGAGCGGGGGGGGCATATACAATGAGCAGTTCTTC.

The V call is TRBV12-3 or TRBV12-4, the J call TRBJ2-1; 15 nucleotides agree with TRBD2. The trim removed 6 bases at V and 9 bases at J, leaving 6 bases unmatched. This CDR3 contains 15 residues. The CDR3 sequence: CASRAGLAGGSEQFF. CDR3 DNA: TGTGCCAGCAGGGCGGGACTAGCGGGGGGCAGTGAGCAGTTCTTC.

This clonotype turned up a few times. J is TRBJ2-1 and V is TRBV3-1; D is possibly TRBD2 (5 bases). Germline values: CDR1 LGHDT, CDR2 YNNKEL (reference sequence). The V and J ends lost 0 bases and 4 bases respectively, with 13 bases between them. The CDR3 runs 16 residues. CDR3 amino acids: CASSQDVSAGYNEQFF. Written as DNA, the CDR3 is TGTGCCAGCAGCCAAGACGTATCTGCGGGTTACAATGAGCAGTTCTTC.

The V gene is TRBV10-3, the J gene TRBJ2-7; 8 bases fit TRBD1. There are 14 residues in the CDR3. CDR1 is ENHRY, CDR2 SYGVKD, per germline. The ends lost 4 bases at V and 0 bases at J; junction bases unmatched: 2. CDR3 residues: CAISGQGNSYEQYF. The CDR3 bases are TGTGCCATCAGTGGACAGGGGAACTCCTACGAGCAGTACTTC.

The chain couples TRBV6-2 or TRBV6-3 to TRBJ2-7, with D perhaps TRBD2 (6 bases). V was clipped by 8 bases and J by 12 bases, with 11 bases between them. The CDR3 contains 9 residues. Germline CDR1 and CDR2: MNHEY and SVGEGT. The CDR3 is CASGGAMYF. CDR3 sequence (DNA): TGTGCCAGCGGAGGGGCGATGTACTTC.

V and J are TRBV3-1 and TRBJ2-1; no firm D call. The CDR3 is 14 amino acids. Trimming removed 11 bases from V and 0 bases from J, with 14 bases in between. The germline V gene has CDR1 LGHDT and CDR2 YNNKEL (reference sequence). The CDR3 region is CASRDHSSYNEQFF. In DNA, the CDR3 is TGTGCCTCCCGAGACCACAGCTCCTACAATGAGCAGTTCTTC.

J is TRBJ2-7 and V is TRBV2; D is perhaps TRBD2 (5 bases). The J call is in doubt because the DNA end fits TRBJ2-5 better. Germline values: CDR1 SNHLY, CDR2 FYNNEI. The CDR3 is 14 amino acids. CDR3 loop: CASTLLDLQETQYF. The CDR3 coding sequence is TGTGCCAGCACCCTACTAGACCTACAAGAGACCCAGTACTTC.

The rearrangement uses TRBV5-1 and TRBJ1-6; D may be TRBD1 (6 bases). Germline CDR1 and CDR2: SGHRS and YFSETQ. V was shortened by 3 bases and J by 6 bases, with 10 bases between the two germline ends. CDR3 length: 14 amino acids. CDR3 sequence (DNA): TGCGCCAGCAGCTCCCAACAGGGTAATTCACCCCTCCACTTT. This codes for CASSSQQGNSPLHF.

There are a few counts of this clonotype. The J gene is TRBJ2-1, the V gene TRBV4-2; perhaps TRBD1 as D (6 bases). Germline assignment: CDR1 LGHNA and CDR2 YNFKEQ. The germline V and J ends were trimmed by 5 bases and 5 bases, with 16 bases remaining between them. There are 15 residues in the CDR3. Written as DNA, the CDR3 is TGTGCCAGCAGCGCCCAGGGGAATCAGGACAATGAGCAGTTCTTC. Its protein product is CASSAQGNQDNEQFF.

The gene calls are TRBV9 and TRBJ2-3; no reliable D call. V was shortened by 0 bases and J by 5 bases, with 4 bases between the two germline ends. Germline V gene sequence: CDR1 SGDLS, CDR2 YYNGEE. This CDR3 is built from 12 residues. CDR3 DNA sequence: TGTGCCAGCAGCGTAGCTGGAGATACGCAGTATTTT. This encodes CASSVAGDTQYF.

The chain employs TRBV3-1 and TRBJ1-2; D perhaps matches TRBD1 (5 bases). The V and J ends lost 1 base and 6 bases respectively, with 18 bases between them. The CDR3 runs 16 residues. The germline V gene encodes CDR1 LGHDT and CDR2 YNNKEL (reference sequence). The CDR3 region has the DNA TGTGCCAGCAGCCAAGGGGGGTCGCGGGGTAAAAATGGCTACACCTTC. It specifies CASSQGGSRGKNGYTF.

The chain couples TRBV5-1 to TRBJ1-4, with 7 bases aligning to TRBD1. Germline V gene lookup returns CDR1 SGHRS and CDR2 YFSETQ. V trimming: 4 bases; J trimming: 0 bases; junction bases outside the gene matches: 6. CDR3 length: 16 amino acids. In nucleotides, the CDR3 is TGCGCCAGCAGCCAACGGGACAGAGCAACTAATGAAAAACTGTTTTTT. Protein product: CASSQRDRATNEKLFF.

The J gene is TRBJ2-5, the V gene TRBV10-3; TRBD1 is a possible D gene (6 bases). The length of the CDR3 is 14 residues. Germline V gene sequence: CDR1 ENHRY, CDR2 SYGVKD. V lost 10 bases and J lost 2, with 17 bases in between. CDR3 nucleotides: TGTGCCACCCACCCTACAGGGTTTCAAGAGACCCAGTACTTC. Translating it yields CATHPTGFQETQYF.

The rearrangement joins TRBV2 to TRBJ1-2, with TRBD1 identical over 9 bases. With 6 bases clipped from V and 4 bases from J, the junction kept 6 bases outside the gene matches. The CDR3 consists of 14 residues. Germline CDR1 reads SNHLY; CDR2 reads FYNNEI. The CDR3 here is CASRGTGILYGYTF. CDR3 in DNA: TGTGCCAGCAGGGGGACAGGGATTCTCTATGGCTACACCTTC. Based on the CDR3 plus reference TRBV2 and TRBJ1-2, the full variable domain is EPEVTQTPSHQVTQMGQEVILRCVPISNHLYFYWYRQILGQKVEFLVSFYNNEISEKSEIFDDQFSVERPDGSNFTLKIRSTKLEDSAMYFCASRGTGILYGYTFGSGTRLTVV.

The chain joins TRBV15 to TRBJ1-2; no clear D gene. The germline gives CDR1 LNHNV, CDR2 YYDKDF (reference sequence). The V and J ends lost 0 bases and 4 bases respectively, with 12 bases between them. The CDR3 length is 15 residues. The CDR3 DNA reads as TGTGCCACCAGCAGAGATCCCCATCCCCTCTATGGCTACACCTTC. Translated: CATSRDPHPLYGYTF.

This rearrangement joins TRBV5-1 to TRBJ2-5, with 7 bases aligning to TRBD2. CDR1 and CDR2 from the germline V gene are SGHRS and YFSETQ. The length of the CDR3 is 18 residues. The junction had 14 bases not matched to a gene; V was cut back by 3 bases and J by 0 bases. The CDR3 loop is CASSSPTSGTEYQETQYF. In DNA, the CDR3 is TGCGCCAGCAGCTCCCCGACCAGCGGGACCGAGTACCAAGAGACCCAGTACTTC.

V is TRBV5-1 and J is TRBJ2-4, with D perhaps TRBD2 (6 bases). V lost 0 bases, J lost 4 bases, and 11 bases lay in between. Germline V gives CDR1 SGHRS, CDR2 YFSETQ. This CDR3 contains 15 residues. This CDR3 reads CASSLVPGGKNIQYF. Here the CDR3 DNA reads TGCGCCAGCAGCTTGGTTCCAGGAGGGAAAAACATTCAGTACTTC.

This clonotype was counted a few times. The rearrangement links TRBV4-1 to TRBJ2-5; possibly TRBD2 for D (5 bases). Per germline, CDR1 MGHRA and CDR2 YSYEKL. V was clipped by 4 bases and J by 7 bases, with 19 bases between them. The CDR3 is 15 amino acids. DNA for the CDR3: TGCGCCAGCAGCCCAAACATCGGACTCCCCGGGACCCAGTACTTC. It yields the protein CASSPNIGLPGTQYF.

This chain uses TRBV20-1 with TRBJ1-1; D call uncertain. Germline values: CDR1 DFQATT, CDR2 SNEGSKA (reference sequence). The CDR3 is 11 amino acids. The V end was cut by 5 bases, the J end by 3 bases, with 7 bases between. CDR3 coding DNA: TGCAGTGCTCTAGAGGACACTGAAGCTTTCTTT. It encodes CSALEDTEAFF.

This clonotype has a handful of counts. The rearrangement uses TRBV27 and TRBJ2-7; D gene ambiguous. The last part of the DNA fits TRBJ2-5 better; the J call may be wrong. Germline V lookup: CDR1 MNHEY, CDR2 SMNVEV (reference sequence). The CDR3 runs 13 residues. This CDR3 is CASSGLGSETQYF. The CDR3, as DNA: TGTGCCAGCAGTGGTTTAGGTTCAGAGACCCAGTACTTC.

This clonotype was observed a few times. The chain is built from TRBV4-2 and TRBJ1-6, with TRBD1 matching over 8 bases. V lost 3 bases and J lost 10; bases outside the gene matches: 11. The CDR3 is made up of 16 amino acids. Per the germline V gene, CDR1 is LGHNA and CDR2 is YNFKEQ. CDR3 amino acids: CASSHADRGPGSPLHF. CDR3 bases: TGTGCCAGCAGCCATGCTGACAGGGGCCCGGGGTCACCCCTCCACTTT.

The gene calls are TRBV27 and TRBJ2-3, with 9 positions matching TRBD2. This CDR3 spans 18 amino acids. V dropped 0 bases and J dropped 1; count of bases not matched to a gene: 8. Germline V CDR1 and CDR2: MNHEY, SMNVEV (reference sequence). CDR3 sequence: CASSLSLSGGQRTDTQYF. In DNA, the CDR3 is TGTGCCAGCAGTTTATCGCTCAGCGGGGGGCAACGCACAGATACGCAGTATTTT.

The V call is TRBV10-3, the J call TRBJ2-4; 7 bases match TRBD1. Judging by the DNA end, TRBJ2-7 fits better; the J call may be wrong. CDR3 size: 13 residues. CDR1 and CDR2 (germline): ENHRY, SYGVKD. Here the CDR3 DNA reads TGTGCCATCAGTGTGAACAGGGGATACGAGCAGTACTTC. It encodes CAISVNRGYEQYF.

The genes are TRBV5-1 and TRBJ2-1; D is tentatively TRBD1 or TRBD2 (5 bases each). V was trimmed by 4 bases and J by 3 bases, leaving 14 bases between them. Germline assignment: CDR1 SGHRS and CDR2 YFSETQ. This CDR3 is built from 15 residues. CDR3 in amino acids: CASSAPGPFYNEQFF. The CDR3 DNA follows: TGCGCCAGCAGCGCACCGGGACCCTTCTACAATGAGCAGTTCTTC.

J is TRBJ2-3 and V is TRBV12-3 or TRBV12-4; D remains unclear. V was clipped by 6 bases and J by 2 bases, with 6 bases between them. There are 12 residues in the CDR3. The CDR3 is CASRANTDTQYF. DNA for the CDR3: TGTGCCAGCAGAGCAAACACAGATACGCAGTATTTT.

V usage is TRBV24-1 and J usage is TRBJ2-5, with TRBD2 identical over 7 bases. There are 14 residues in the CDR3. CDR1 is KGHDR, CDR2 SFDVKD, per germline. V was pared by 4 bases and J by 1 base, with 2 bases of the junction left unmatched. This CDR3 reads CATSDPGGQETQYF. CDR3 coding DNA: TGTGCCACCAGTGACCCGGGAGGCCAAGAGACCCAGTACTTC.